This entry describes one T cell receptor (beta chain). This clonotype was detected only a few times. The specificity of this receptor is unknown. It has no much larger one-base neighbor in the sample; base qualities were not kept. This sample was included in a study of T-cell reconstitution after alpha-beta-depleted transplantation in children (dated by TCRdb to 2016 to 2017). For context, the study as a whole: T-cell immune reconstitution after TCRalphabeta/CD19-depleted allogeneic hematopoietic cell transplantation in children was quantitatively tracked in the study by means of TCR repertoire profiling.

The library was generated by PCR. Reads for this sample came from an Illumina HiSeq 2500. Molecular barcoding was employed in the preparation of TCR libraries, with unique molecular identifiers being used to normalize TCRbeta repertoire quantification. TCRdb reanalyzed the raw reads on its own, using fastp at Q25 for trimming and MiXCR for clone calling, and kept in-frame beta chains. Each entry merges the rows of one CDR3 protein and shows their most common DNA and genes. This sample is represented by about 610,000 distinct CDR3 sequences; roughly a tenth of them were singletons. The ten largest clonotypes hold approximately 4.1% of the sample. Reading from cysteine to phenylalanine, the CDR3 counts 15 amino acids. Solely the CDR3 DNA is kept, with 45 bases framed from the first base.

Sequenced material: PBMCs from the stem cell graft donor, taken from the stem cell graft. The chain is made from TRBV21-1 and TRBJ2-7. TRBV21-1 is deemed a pseudogene. The sequence came from a human donor who donated a stem cell graft to a child with acute myeloid leukemia. In nucleotides, the sequence is TGTGCCAGCAGCATCAGACCTGGCGAGACCTACGAGCAGTACTTC. Translated, it gives CASSIRPGETYEQYF.